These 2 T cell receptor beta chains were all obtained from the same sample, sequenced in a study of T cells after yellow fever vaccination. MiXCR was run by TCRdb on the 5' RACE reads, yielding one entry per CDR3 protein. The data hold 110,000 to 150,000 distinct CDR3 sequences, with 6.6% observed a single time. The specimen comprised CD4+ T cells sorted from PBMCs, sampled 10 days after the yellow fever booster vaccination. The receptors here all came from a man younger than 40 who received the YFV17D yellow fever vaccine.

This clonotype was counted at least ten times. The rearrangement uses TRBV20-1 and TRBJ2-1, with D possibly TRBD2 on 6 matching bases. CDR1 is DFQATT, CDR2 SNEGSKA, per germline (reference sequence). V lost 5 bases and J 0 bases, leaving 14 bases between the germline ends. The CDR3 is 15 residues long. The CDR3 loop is CSARRTTRSYNEQFF. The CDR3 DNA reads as TGCAGTGCTCGCAGGACTACCCGCTCCTACAATGAGCAGTTCTTC.

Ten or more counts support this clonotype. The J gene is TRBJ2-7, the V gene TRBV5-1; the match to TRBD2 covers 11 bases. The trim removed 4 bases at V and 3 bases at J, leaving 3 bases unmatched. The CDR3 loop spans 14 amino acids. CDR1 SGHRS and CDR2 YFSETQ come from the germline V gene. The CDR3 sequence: CASSTGTSGYEQYF. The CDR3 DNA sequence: TGCGCCAGCAGCACCGGGACTAGCGGCTACGAGCAGTACTTC.